This is a list of T cell receptor beta chains from one sample in a study of T cell clones after liver transplantation. The data were produced by immunoSEQ multiplex PCR, yet TCRdb's version contains in-frame clones alone and is incomplete. The profile shows roughly 73,000 clones, about four fifths of them singletons. This specimen was CD4+ T cells from blood, taken before liver transplant. These receptors were obtained from a human donor who received a liver transplant. Both conserved end residues are part of each CDR3. The order of the fields is V gene, D gene, clone size, J gene, CDR3 protein, CDR3 DNA. D genes are given only for firm matches. Size is stated for part of the rows, as once, few or many counts, or as a class when the clone is expanded.

v_gene: TRBV10-2
d_gene: TRBD2
abundance: once
j_gene: TRBJ2-7
CDR3aa: CASRLAGVNEQYF
CDR3nt: TGCGCCAGCAGACTAGCGGGGGTCAACGAGCAGTACTTC

v_gene: TRBV5-1
d_gene: TRBD1
abundance: -
j_gene: TRBJ2-1
CDR3aa: CASSLVQGSNEQFF
CDR3nt: TGCGCCAGCAGCTTGGTACAGGGGTCCAATGAGCAGTTCTTC

v_gene: TRBV7-2
d_gene: -
abundance: -
j_gene: TRBJ1-3
CDR3aa: CASSLLSLIREVPGNTIYF
CDR3nt: TGTGCCAGCAGCTTACTAAGCCTTATAAGGGAAGTACCTGGAAACACCATATATTTT

v_gene: TRBV30
d_gene: -
abundance: once
j_gene: TRBJ1-2
CDR3aa: CAWSDLPQVSGYTF
CDR3nt: TGTGCCTGGAGTGACCTGCCCCAGGTCTCTGGCTACACCTTC

v_gene: TRBV11-1
d_gene: -
abundance: -
j_gene: TRBJ1-1
CDR3aa: CASSPRGRTEAFF
CDR3nt: TGTGCCAGCAGCCCCCGAGGGAGGACTGAAGCTTTCTTT

v_gene: TRBV6-6
d_gene: -
abundance: -
j_gene: TRBJ2-7
CDR3aa: CASRLKQSAYEQYF
CDR3nt: TGTGCCAGCAGGCTCAAACAGTCAGCCTACGAGCAGTACTTC

v_gene: TRBV7-9
d_gene: TRBD1
abundance: -
j_gene: TRBJ1-1
CDR3aa: CASSIRDSTEAFF
CDR3nt: TGTGCCAGCAGCATCCGGGACAGCACTGAAGCTTTCTTT

v_gene: TRBV19
d_gene: -
abundance: -
j_gene: TRBJ1-5
CDR3aa: CATHPADGYNQPQHF
CDR3nt: TGTGCCACCCACCCGGCGGACGGATACAATCAGCCCCAGCATTTT

v_gene: TRBV27
d_gene: -
abundance: -
j_gene: TRBJ2-3
CDR3aa: CASSLYSRGSTDTQYF
CDR3nt: TGTGCCAGCAGTTTATATAGCCGAGGGAGCACAGATACGCAGTATTTT

v_gene: TRBV25-1
d_gene: -
abundance: -
j_gene: TRBJ1-3
CDR3aa: CASSHGNTIYF
CDR3nt: TGTGCCAGCAGTCATGGAAACACCATATATTTT

v_gene: TRBV10-3
d_gene: TRBD1
abundance: -
j_gene: TRBJ1-4
CDR3aa: CAISGDRGEKLFF
CDR3nt: TGTGCCATCAGTGGGGACAGGGGGGAAAAACTGTTTTTT

v_gene: TRBV2
d_gene: TRBD1
abundance: few
j_gene: TRBJ2-7
CDR3aa: CASSMTGVHEQYF
CDR3nt: TGTGCCAGCAGCATGACAGGGGTCCACGAGCAGTACTTC

v_gene: TRBV11-2
d_gene: TRBD1
abundance: once
j_gene: TRBJ1-1
CDR3aa: CASSSPQGVGTEAFF
CDR3nt: TGTGCCAGCAGCTCCCCCCAGGGGGTAGGCACTGAAGCTTTCTTT

v_gene: TRBV10-2
d_gene: TRBD1
abundance: -
j_gene: TRBJ1-5
CDR3aa: CASSGNRGLGSNQPQHF
CDR3nt: TGCGCCAGCAGTGGGAACAGGGGGCTTGGAAGCAATCAGCCCCAGCATTTT

v_gene: TRBV27
d_gene: -
abundance: -
j_gene: TRBJ1-1
CDR3aa: CASSPHRERNTEAFF
CDR3nt: TGTGCCAGCAGTCCACACAGGGAGCGGAACACTGAAGCTTTCTTT

v_gene: TRBV4-3
d_gene: TRBD1
abundance: -
j_gene: TRBJ2-1
CDR3aa: CASSQDSRDRGYNEQFF
CDR3nt: TGCGCCAGCAGCCAAGACTCCCGGGACAGGGGTTACAATGAGCAGTTCTTC

v_gene: TRBV4-1
d_gene: -
abundance: -
j_gene: TRBJ1-4
CDR3aa: CASSRGRGVETNEKLFF
CDR3nt: TGCGCCAGCAGCCGGGGACGGGGGGTTGAAACTAATGAAAAACTGTTTTTT

v_gene: TRBV6-1
d_gene: TRBD2
abundance: -
j_gene: TRBJ2-1
CDR3aa: CASIRGRERYEQFF
CDR3nt: TGTGCCAGCATCCGCGGGAGGGAAAGGTATGAGCAGTTCTTC

v_gene: TRBV9
d_gene: TRBD2
abundance: -
j_gene: TRBJ2-1
CDR3aa: CASSPLLAVTYNEQFF
CDR3nt: TGTGCCAGCAGCCCCCTGCTAGCGGTGACCTACAATGAGCAGTTCTTC

v_gene: TRBV6-5
d_gene: -
abundance: few
j_gene: TRBJ1-3
CDR3aa: CASNGGSGNTIYF
CDR3nt: TGTGCCAGCAACGGAGGCTCTGGAAACACCATATATTTT

v_gene: TRBV6-1
d_gene: -
abundance: -
j_gene: TRBJ2-5
CDR3aa: CASREGLQETQYF
CDR3nt: TGTGCCAGCAGGGAAGGACTCCAAGAGACCCAGTACTTC

v_gene: TRBV6-7
d_gene: -
abundance: -
j_gene: TRBJ2-3
CDR3aa: CASSYPVPPQYF
CDR3nt: TGTGCCAGCAGTTACCCGGTACCCCCGCAGTATTTT

v_gene: TRBV27
d_gene: -
abundance: once
j_gene: TRBJ1-1
CDR3aa: CASSPWTARNTEAFF
CDR3nt: TGTGCCAGCAGTCCCTGGACAGCCCGGAACACTGAAGCTTTCTTT

v_gene: TRBV28
d_gene: -
abundance: few
j_gene: TRBJ2-5
CDR3aa: CASSLRVETQYF
CDR3nt: TGTGCCAGCAGTTTGAGGGTAGAGACCCAGTACTTC

v_gene: TRBV19
d_gene: -
abundance: few
j_gene: TRBJ1-1
CDR3aa: CASSKVLNTEAFF
CDR3nt: TGTGCCAGTAGTAAAGTCCTCAACACTGAAGCTTTCTTT

v_gene: TRBV10-2
d_gene: TRBD1
abundance: -
j_gene: TRBJ1-5
CDR3aa: CASREGQVNQPQHF
CDR3nt: TGCGCCAGCAGGGAGGGACAGGTTAATCAGCCCCAGCATTTT

v_gene: TRBV7-2
d_gene: -
abundance: -
j_gene: TRBJ2-3
CDR3aa: CASSLSSGPSGDTQYF
CDR3nt: TGTGCCAGCAGCTTAAGCTCAGGCCCCTCGGGAGATACGCAGTATTTT

v_gene: TRBV7-9
d_gene: -
abundance: -
j_gene: TRBJ2-3
CDR3aa: CASSLGTFSTDTQYF
CDR3nt: TGTGCCAGCAGCTTAGGGACTTTTAGCACAGATACGCAGTATTTT

v_gene: TRBV2
d_gene: TRBD1
abundance: few
j_gene: TRBJ2-7
CDR3aa: CASRPKTGDYEQYF
CDR3nt: TGTGCCAGCAGACCTAAGACAGGGGACTACGAGCAGTACTTC

v_gene: TRBV28
d_gene: -
abundance: few
j_gene: TRBJ1-4
CDR3aa: CASSSGTDMIMGKLFF
CDR3nt: TGTGCCAGCAGTTCCGGGACGGATATGATCATGGGAAAACTGTTTTTT

v_gene: TRBV6-1
d_gene: TRBD1
abundance: -
j_gene: TRBJ2-1
CDR3aa: CASSPGGRNEQFF
CDR3nt: TGTGCCAGCAGTCCAGGGGGTCGGAATGAGCAGTTCTTC

v_gene: TRBV6-6
d_gene: TRBD1
abundance: -
j_gene: TRBJ1-2
CDR3aa: CASRTGQGNYGYTF
CDR3nt: TGTGCCAGCAGAACCGGACAGGGGAACTATGGCTACACCTTC

v_gene: TRBV5-1
d_gene: -
abundance: many
j_gene: TRBJ1-2
CDR3aa: CASSLDGTGFYGYTF
CDR3nt: TGCGCCAGCAGCTTGGACGGGACCGGATTTTATGGCTACACCTTC

v_gene: TRBV6-1
d_gene: -
abundance: -
j_gene: TRBJ1-4
CDR3aa: CASSESVSGSRAEKLFF
CDR3nt: TGTGCCAGCAGTGAAAGCGTGTCAGGGTCCCGGGCTGAAAAACTGTTTTTT

v_gene: TRBV5-1
d_gene: -
abundance: -
j_gene: TRBJ2-1
CDR3aa: CASSSFQGSYNEQFF
CDR3nt: TGCGCCAGCAGCTCATTTCAGGGTTCCTACAATGAGCAGTTCTTC

v_gene: TRBV5-1
d_gene: -
abundance: -
j_gene: TRBJ1-2
CDR3aa: CASSLAKASYGYTF
CDR3nt: TGCGCCAGCAGCTTGGCCAAGGCCAGCTATGGCTACACCTTC

v_gene: TRBV5-6
d_gene: TRBD2
abundance: -
j_gene: TRBJ2-5
CDR3aa: CASSSLTSGRRETQYF
CDR3nt: TGTGCCAGCAGCTCACTGACTAGCGGGAGGAGGGAGACCCAGTACTTC

v_gene: TRBV30
d_gene: -
abundance: -
j_gene: TRBJ1-1
CDR3aa: CAWSVYRDTEAFF
CDR3nt: TGTGCCTGGAGTGTATACAGGGACACTGAAGCTTTCTTT

v_gene: TRBV4-3
d_gene: -
abundance: -
j_gene: TRBJ1-3
CDR3aa: CASSQDRLLSSSGNTIYF
CDR3nt: TGCGCCAGCAGCCAAGATCGTTTACTTTCAAGCTCTGGAAACACCATATATTTT

v_gene: TRBV5-1
d_gene: TRBD1
abundance: -
j_gene: TRBJ2-1
CDR3aa: CASSAVERGLNEQFF
CDR3nt: TGCGCCAGCTCGGCGGTTGAAAGGGGGCTCAATGAGCAGTTCTTC

v_gene: TRBV5-1
d_gene: TRBD2
abundance: -
j_gene: TRBJ2-1
CDR3aa: CASSSNAGLAGANEQFF
CDR3nt: TGCGCCAGCAGCTCCAATGCGGGACTAGCGGGAGCTAATGAGCAGTTCTTC

v_gene: TRBV6-9
d_gene: -
abundance: few
j_gene: TRBJ2-7
CDR3aa: CASSYTGLWGIF
CDR3nt: TGTGCCAGCAGTTATACAGGGTTGTGGGGGATCTTC

v_gene: TRBV5-8
d_gene: -
abundance: -
j_gene: TRBJ1-1
CDR3aa: CASSLIGMNTEAFF
CDR3nt: TGTGCCAGCAGCTTGATCGGTATGAACACTGAAGCTTTCTTT

v_gene: TRBV28
d_gene: -
abundance: -
j_gene: TRBJ1-5
CDR3aa: CASRRSGSQPQHF
CDR3nt: TGTGCCAGCCGGAGGTCGGGGAGTCAGCCCCAGCATTTT

v_gene: TRBV28
d_gene: -
abundance: few
j_gene: TRBJ1-5
CDR3aa: CASSLRNQPQHF
CDR3nt: TGTGCCAGCAGTTTACGAAATCAGCCCCAGCATTTT

v_gene: TRBV18
d_gene: -
abundance: -
j_gene: TRBJ2-4
CDR3aa: CASSQGLFQRNIQYF
CDR3nt: TGTGCCAGCTCCCAAGGATTGTTTCAAAGGAACATTCAGTACTTC

v_gene: TRBV7-9
d_gene: TRBD2
abundance: -
j_gene: TRBJ2-2
CDR3aa: CASREGLAENTGELFF
CDR3nt: TGTGCCAGCAGGGAGGGGCTAGCGGAGAACACCGGGGAGCTGTTTTTT

v_gene: TRBV6-5
d_gene: -
abundance: -
j_gene: TRBJ1-2
CDR3aa: CATGTIYPGYTF
CDR3nt: TGTGCCACCGGGACTATTTATCCTGGCTACACCTTC

v_gene: TRBV6-1
d_gene: -
abundance: -
j_gene: TRBJ2-1
CDR3aa: CASSEANLAQSSYNEQFF
CDR3nt: TGTGCCAGCAGTGAAGCGAACCTAGCGCAGAGCTCCTACAATGAGCAGTTCTTC

v_gene: TRBV15
d_gene: TRBD1
abundance: -
j_gene: TRBJ1-5
CDR3aa: CATSGSGTGGSNQPQHF
CDR3nt: TGTGCCACCAGCGGATCCGGGACAGGGGGAAGCAATCAGCCCCAGCATTTT

v_gene: TRBV7-9
d_gene: TRBD2
abundance: -
j_gene: TRBJ2-3
CDR3aa: CASSLTSGRATDTQYF
CDR3nt: TGTGCCAGCAGCTTAACTAGCGGGAGGGCAACAGATACGCAGTATTTT

v_gene: TRBV6-1
d_gene: TRBD1
abundance: -
j_gene: TRBJ1-2
CDR3aa: CASNSGGTGGVGYTF
CDR3nt: TGTGCCAGCAACTCTGGGGGGACAGGGGGCGTGGGCTACACCTTC

v_gene: TRBV7-2
d_gene: TRBD2
abundance: -
j_gene: TRBJ2-3
CDR3aa: CASSFQGGGLTDTQYF
CDR3nt: TGTGCCAGCAGCTTCCAGGGCGGGGGGCTCACAGATACGCAGTATTTT

v_gene: TRBV4-3
d_gene: -
abundance: once
j_gene: TRBJ2-1
CDR3aa: CASSQELRDYNEQFF
CDR3nt: TGCGCCAGCAGCCAAGAGCTACGAGACTACAATGAGCAGTTCTTC

v_gene: TRBV29-1
d_gene: -
abundance: -
j_gene: TRBJ2-3
CDR3aa: CSVEAGGVSQYF
CDR3nt: TGCAGCGTTGAAGCCGGTGGGGTTTCGCAGTATTTT

v_gene: TRBV30
d_gene: TRBD1
abundance: few
j_gene: TRBJ1-5
CDR3aa: CAWSPRDRGLRQPQHF
CDR3nt: TGTGCCTGGAGTCCCCGGGACAGGGGGCTAAGGCAGCCCCAGCATTTT

v_gene: TRBV5-1
d_gene: TRBD1
abundance: -
j_gene: TRBJ1-1
CDR3aa: CASSRGQGGEAFF
CDR3nt: TGCGCCAGCAGCCGGGGACAGGGGGGCGAAGCTTTCTTT

v_gene: TRBV6-5
d_gene: TRBD1
abundance: -
j_gene: TRBJ2-1
CDR3aa: CASSLYRGTPYNEQFF
CDR3nt: TGTGCCAGCAGTTTGTACAGGGGCACCCCCTACAATGAGCAGTTCTTC

v_gene: TRBV10-3
d_gene: -
abundance: -
j_gene: TRBJ2-5
CDR3aa: CAISDSDRGTQYF
CDR3nt: TGTGCCATCAGTGATTCGGACAGAGGGACCCAGTACTTC